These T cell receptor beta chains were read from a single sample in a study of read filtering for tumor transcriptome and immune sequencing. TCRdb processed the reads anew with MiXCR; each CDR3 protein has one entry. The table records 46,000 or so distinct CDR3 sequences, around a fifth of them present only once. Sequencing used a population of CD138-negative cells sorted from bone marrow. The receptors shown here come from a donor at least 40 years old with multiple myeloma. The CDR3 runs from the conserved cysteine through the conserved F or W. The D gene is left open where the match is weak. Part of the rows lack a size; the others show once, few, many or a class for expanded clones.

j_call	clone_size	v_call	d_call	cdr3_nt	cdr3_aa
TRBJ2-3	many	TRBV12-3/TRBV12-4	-	TGTGCCAGCAGTTTAGGGTCTAGCTTTCAGGGCACAGATACGCAGTATTTT	CASSLGSSFQGTDTQYF
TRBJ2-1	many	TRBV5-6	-	TGTGCCAGCAGCTCCGGGACGGGCTTGGATGAGCAGTTCTTC	CASSSGTGLDEQFF
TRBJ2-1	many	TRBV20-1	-	TGCAGTGCTAGAACCGACCGCGACTGGAATGAGCAGTTCTTC	CSARTDRDWNEQFF
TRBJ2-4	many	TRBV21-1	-	TGTGCCAGCAGCACCCTAGCGGTATTAGCCAAAAACATTCAGTACTTC	CASSTLAVLAKNIQYF
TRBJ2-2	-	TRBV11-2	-	TGTGCCAGCAGTTACGGGACCCTGAACACCGGGGAGCTGTTTTTT	CASSYGTLNTGELFF
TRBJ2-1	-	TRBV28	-	TGTGCCAGCGGTTTGGGCGGGACCTACAATGAGCAGTTCTTC	CASGLGGTYNEQFF
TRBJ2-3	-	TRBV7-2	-	TGTGCCAGCAGCTTAGACGGGTCGACAGATACGCAGTATTTT	CASSLDGSTDTQYF
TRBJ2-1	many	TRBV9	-	TGTGCCAGCAGTATAGAGGGGAGTGAGCAGTTCTTC	CASSIEGSEQFF
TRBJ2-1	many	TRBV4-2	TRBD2	TGTGCCAGCAGCCAAGAAGGGCGGGAGGCCTCCTACAATGAGCAGTTCTTC	CASSQEGREASYNEQFF
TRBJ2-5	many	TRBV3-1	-	TGTGCCAGCAGCCTCCGGCGGGCGGCTTCGGAGACCCAGTACTTC	CASSLRRAASETQYF
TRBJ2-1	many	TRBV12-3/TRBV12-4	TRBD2	TGTGCCAGCAGTCCCGGGTCTCGGGGGGACAATGAGCAGTTCTTC	CASSPGSRGDNEQFF
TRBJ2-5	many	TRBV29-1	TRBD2	TGCAGCGTTGAACTAGCGGGAAGAGGGGAGACCCAGTACTTC	CSVELAGRGETQYF
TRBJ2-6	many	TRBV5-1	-	TGCGCCAGCAGCTTGGAGGGCTCTGGGGCCAACGTCCTGACTTTC	CASSLEGSGANVLTF
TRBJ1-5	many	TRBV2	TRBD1	TGTGCCAGCAGTGCGGACAGGGGGAAAAATCAGCCCCAGCATTTT	CASSADRGKNQPQHF
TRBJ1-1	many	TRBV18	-	TGTGCCAGCTCACCCCAAACAGGGCGGACTGAAGCTTTCTTT	CASSPQTGRTEAFF
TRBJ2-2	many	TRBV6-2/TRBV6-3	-	TGTGCCACCGATCGGCCTACCGGGGAGCTGTTTTTT	CATDRPTGELFF
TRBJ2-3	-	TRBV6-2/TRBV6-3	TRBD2	TGTGCCATCAGTTACTCGAATCGTCTAGCGGGAGTGGGTAGCGATACGCAGTATTTT	CAISYSNRLAGVGSDTQYF
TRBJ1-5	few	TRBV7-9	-	TGTGCCAGCAGCTTAGACAGGGCCAATCAGCCCCAGCATTTT	CASSLDRANQPQHF
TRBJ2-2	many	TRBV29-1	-	TGCAGCGTCCGGATTAAATCGAACACCGGGGAGCTGTTTTTT	CSVRIKSNTGELFF
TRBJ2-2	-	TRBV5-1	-	TGCGCCAGCAGCTTGGGGAACGCCGGGGAGCTGTTTTTT	CASSLGNAGELFF
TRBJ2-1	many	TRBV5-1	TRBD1	TGCGCCAGCAGCCAACAGACAGGGCTTGCCTACAATGAGCAGTTCTTC	CASSQQTGLAYNEQFF
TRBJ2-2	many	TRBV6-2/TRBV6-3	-	TGTGCCAGCAGTTTAAGATGGAGCACCGGGGAGCTGTTTTTT	CASSLRWSTGELFF
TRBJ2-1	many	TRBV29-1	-	TGCAGCGTCCCCCGGTACAGGGCGCATGAGCAGTTCTTC	CSVPRYRAHEQFF
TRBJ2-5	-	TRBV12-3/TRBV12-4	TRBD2	TGTGCCAGCAGCCAGCTAGCGGGAGAGACCCAGTACTTC	CASSQLAGETQYF
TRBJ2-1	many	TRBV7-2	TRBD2	TGTGCCAGCAGCTTAAACCGAGCAAGGCGGGGGGATTACAATGAGCAGTTCTTC	CASSLNRARRGDYNEQFF
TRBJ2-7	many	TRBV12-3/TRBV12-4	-	TGTGCCAGCTCCCGGGGGGGAGCAGGGGGCTACGAGCAGTACTTC	CASSRGGAGGYEQYF
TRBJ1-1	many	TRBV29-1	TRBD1	TGCAGCGCCGGACAGGGGAACACTGAAGCTTTCTTT	CSAGQGNTEAFF
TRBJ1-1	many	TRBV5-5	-	TGTGCCAGCAGCTTTGAGGCCGTTGGGGTAGCTTTCTTT	CASSFEAVGVAFF
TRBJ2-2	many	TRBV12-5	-	TGTGCTAGTGGTTTAGCCGACACCGGGGAGCTGTTTTTT	CASGLADTGELFF
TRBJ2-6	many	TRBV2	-	TGTGCCAGCAGGGCCGGGGCCAACGTCCTGACTTTC	CASRAGANVLTF
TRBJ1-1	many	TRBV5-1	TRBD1	TGCGCCAGCAGCAACACAGGGGGCGGGACTGAAGCTTTCTTT	CASSNTGGGTEAFF
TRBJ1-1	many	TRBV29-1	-	TGCAGCGGCTCATGGACTGAAGCTTTCTTT	CSGSWTEAFF
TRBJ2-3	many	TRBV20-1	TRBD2	TGCAGTGCTAGAGGAGGGACTAGCGGGAGATGGTTGGCAGATACGCAGTATTTT	CSARGGTSGRWLADTQYF
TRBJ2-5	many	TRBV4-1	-	TGCGCCAGCAGCCCCCGAGGAACGGACGGGCGAGAGACCCAGTACTTC	CASSPRGTDGRETQYF
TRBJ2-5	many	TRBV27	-	TGTGCCAGCAGCCCAAGGGGGCAAGAGACCCAGTACTTC	CASSPRGQETQYF
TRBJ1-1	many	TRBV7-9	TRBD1	TGTGCCAGCAGCCCAGGGGGGACAGGGGGTATGAGGGGCGCCGGCACTGAAGCTTTCTTT	CASSPGGTGGMRGAGTEAFF
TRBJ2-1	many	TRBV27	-	TGTGCCAGCATCTCTACAGGGAGGTCTTACAATGAGCAGTTCTTC	CASISTGRSYNEQFF
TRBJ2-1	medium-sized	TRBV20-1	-	TGCAGTGCTAAACAGGGTGAGCAGTTCTTC	CSAKQGEQFF
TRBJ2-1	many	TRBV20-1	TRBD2	TGCAGTGCCCCCGTCCTAGCGGGAAGGAATGAGCAGTTCTTC	CSAPVLAGRNEQFF
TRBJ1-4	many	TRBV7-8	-	TGTGCCAGCAGCTCCCCCAGGGTGGAAAAACTGTTTTTT	CASSSPRVEKLFF